Below are 27 T cell receptor beta chains sequenced from a single sample in a study of blood T cell repertoires in COVID-19. Here immunoSEQ multiplex PCR was the method, and the copy in TCRdb shows in-frame clones only, minus some. The data contain nearly 25,000 clones, roughly four fifths of them seen just once; the ten biggest clones take up about 2.6%. Input material: peripheral blood. These receptors all stem from a woman in her 70s with COVID-19, enrolled during active disease.

J is TRBJ2-7 and V is TRBV18; 8 positions agree with TRBD1. Germline values: CDR1 KGHSH, CDR2 LQKENI. The trim removed 6 bases at V and 3 bases at J, leaving 4 bases unmatched. This CDR3 spans 13 amino acids. The CDR3 loop is CASSQTGVYEQYF. The DNA of the CDR3 is TGTGCCAGCTCTCAGACAGGGGTCTACGAGCAGTACTTC.

This clone appeared once. The rearrangement joins TRBV5-4 to TRBJ1-6; 7 nucleotides line up with TRBD1. The germline V gene encodes CDR1 SGHNT and CDR2 YYREEE (reference sequence). This CDR3 region has 14 residues. Trimming at V came to 4 bases and at J to 8 bases, leaving 6 bases not matched to a gene. The CDR3 sequence: CASSRGQIDSPLHF. The CDR3 nucleotides read TGTGCCAGCAGCCGGGGACAGATCGATTCACCCCTCCACTTT.

The V gene is TRBV18, the J gene TRBJ2-7, with 11 bases lining up with TRBD1. The CDR3 runs to 15 residues. With V trimmed by 2 bases and J by 4 bases, 4 bases remained unmatched. The germline gives CDR1 KGHSH, CDR2 LQKENI. CDR3 loop: CASSPEGQGVYEQYF. The DNA for the CDR3 is TGTGCCAGCTCACCAGAGGGACAGGGGGTTTACGAGCAGTACTTC.

V usage is TRBV14 and J usage is TRBJ2-1, with no clear D. Trimming removed 1 base from V and 9 bases from J, with 10 bases in between. This CDR3 is built from 13 residues. Germline V gene lookup returns CDR1 SGHDN and CDR2 FVKESK. CDR3 DNA: TGTGCCAGCAGCCAAGTTATAGGCGGTGAGCAGTTCTTC. It translates to CASSQVIGGEQFF.

This chain connects TRBV12-5 to TRBJ1-5; the D gene is possibly TRBD1 (5 bases). This CDR3 has 14 amino acids. CDR1 and CDR2 (germline): LGHNT, FRNRAP. V lost 3 bases and J 11 bases, leaving 17 bases between the germline ends. In DNA form, the CDR3 reads TGTGCTAGTGGTTTAGGGCAGGGCGATCGGGCCCAGCATTTT. Protein: CASGLGQGDRAQHF.

The chain is built from TRBV2 and TRBJ2-7; unclear D gene. Trimming took off 3 bases at V and 3 bases at J, with 3 bases between the two ends. Germline V gene sequence: CDR1 SNHLY, CDR2 FYNNEI. This CDR3 region has 11 residues. The CDR3 nucleotides read TGTGCCAGCAGTGACAACTACGAGCAGTACTTC. Its translation is CASSDNYEQYF.

The gene calls are TRBV9 and TRBJ1-2; D gene uncertain. Trimming stripped 0 bases from V and 3 bases from J, with 6 bases between. The CDR3 is made up of 13 amino acids. The germline CDR1 and CDR2 sequences are SGDLS and YYNGEE. The CDR3 bases are TGTGCCAGCAGCGTAGCAGAGGACTATGGCTACACCTTC. Amino acids: CASSVAEDYGYTF.

The J gene is TRBJ2-2, the V gene TRBV7-2; 9 bases are shared with TRBD2. The CDR3 sequence is 15 residues long. Germline V CDR1 and CDR2: SGHTA, FQGNSA. V trimming: 6 bases; J trimming: 2 bases; junction bases outside the gene matches: 4. The DNA of the CDR3 is TGTGCCAGCAGGTCTAGCGGGGCAAACACCGGGGAGCTGTTTTTT. Protein: CASRSSGANTGELFF.

The chain couples TRBV10-3 to TRBJ2-6, with 7 positions matching TRBD1. The CDR3 is 16 amino acids. V dropped 6 bases and J dropped 1; count of bases not matched to a gene: 6. Germline V gives CDR1 ENHRY, CDR2 SYGVKD. CDR3 sequence reads: CAIRGTAPSGANVLTF. CDR3 DNA sequence: TGTGCCATCAGAGGGACAGCTCCGTCTGGGGCCAACGTCCTGACTTTC.

The gene calls are TRBV19 and TRBJ1-1; no definite D call. CDR3 length: 16 amino acids. Trimming removed 7 bases at V and 6 bases at J, with 24 bases between. The V gene's germline CDR1 is LNHDA and CDR2 SQIVND (reference sequence). As DNA, the CDR3 is TGTGCCAGTACCTCTTTCACGGGCGCGGGTTCGCCTGAAGCTTTCTTT. This translates into CASTSFTGAGSPEAFF.

V usage is TRBV15 and J usage is TRBJ2-1, with 8 bases identical to TRBD2. With V trimmed by 0 bases and J by 4 bases, 5 bases remained unmatched. CDR1 LNHNV and CDR2 YYDKDF come from the germline V gene (reference sequence). This CDR3 has 16 amino acids. In nucleotides, the CDR3 is TGTGCCACCAGCAGAGATAAGCGGGAGTGGTACAATGAGCAGTTCTTC. It codes for CATSRDKREWYNEQFF.

The chain combines TRBV19 with TRBJ2-2, with D uncertain. Germline loops: CDR1 LNHDA, CDR2 SQIVND (reference sequence). The CDR3 spans 15 residues. The V end lost 6 bases, the J end lost 6 bases, and 17 bases lay between the germline ends. For the CDR3, the DNA is TGTGCCAGTAGCGCCCCTAGTAGTCGCGCCGGGGAGCTGTTTTTT. It specifies CASSAPSSRAGELFF.

This sequence joins TRBV7-6 and TRBJ1-2, with D uncertain. Germline assignment: CDR1 SGHVS and CDR2 FNYEAQ. V lost 1 base and J 3 bases, leaving 24 bases between the germline ends. The CDR3 is 19 amino acids. Here the CDR3 DNA reads TGTGCCAGCAGCTTAGGCGCGGGCGGCGTGGGCAGAGCTGACTATGGCTACACCTTC. Its translation is CASSLGAGGVGRADYGYTF.

The sample holds a few counts of this clone. The genes are TRBV7-8 and TRBJ1-5; 7 bases fit TRBD1. The trim removed 4 bases at V and 6 bases at J, leaving 9 bases unmatched. Germline V gives CDR1 SGHVS, CDR2 FQNEAQ. The CDR3 covers 15 residues. CDR3 in amino acids: CASSSLDRVLQPQHF. The CDR3, as DNA: TGTGCCAGCAGCTCCTTAGACAGGGTCCTTCAGCCCCAGCATTTT.

The chain is built from TRBV4-2 and TRBJ1-2; perhaps TRBD1 as D (6 bases). Germline CDR1 LGHNA, CDR2 YNFKEQ. CDR3 length equals 16 residues. V was cut by 1 base and J by 3 bases, with 15 bases left in between. CDR3 protein: CASSQAAGQRDYGYTF. The CDR3, as DNA: TGTGCCAGCAGCCAAGCTGCCGGACAGAGAGACTATGGCTACACCTTC.

The chain recombines TRBV7-8 with TRBJ2-7; D gene ambiguous. V was pared by 3 bases and J by 2 bases, with 8 bases between. CDR1 SGHVS and CDR2 FQNEAQ come from the germline V gene. The CDR3 runs to 13 residues. The DNA of the CDR3 is TGTGCCAGCAGCTTCGGCAGGACCTACGAGCAGTACGTC. Its translation is CASSFGRTYEQYV.

This chain links TRBV19 with TRBJ1-6; D is unclear. The CDR3 runs to 13 residues. V was trimmed by 7 bases and J by 1 base, leaving 5 bases between them. Germline V lookup: CDR1 LNHDA, CDR2 SQIVND (reference sequence). CDR3 protein: CASKESYNSPLHF. As DNA, the CDR3 is TGTGCCAGTAAGGAGTCCTATAATTCACCCCTCCACTTT.

The CDR3 bases are TGTGCCAGCAGTTACCTGGGCTTTTCTGGCTATGGCTACACCTTC. Its translation: CASSYLGFSGYGYTF. The V gene is TRBV6-2 or TRBV6-3, the J gene TRBJ1-2; no clear D gene. The germline V gene encodes CDR1 MNHEY and CDR2 SVGEGT. Trimming shortened V by 2 bases and J by 4 bases, and 14 bases separated the two germline ends. This CDR3 is built from 15 residues.

The V call is TRBV13, the J call TRBJ2-1; D remains unclear. The germline V and J ends were trimmed by 5 bases and 0 bases, with 14 bases remaining between them. Germline V gives CDR1 PRHDT, CDR2 FYEKMQ (reference sequence). This CDR3 has 16 residues. CDR3 region: CASSPLSSRSYNEQFF. In DNA, the CDR3 is TGTGCCAGCAGCCCCCTCTCTTCTCGCTCCTACAATGAGCAGTTCTTC.

This chain connects TRBV5-1 to TRBJ1-4; D call uncertain. The CDR3 is made up of 17 amino acids. V was pared by 0 bases and J by 7 bases, with 19 bases between. Germline V gene lookup returns CDR1 SGHRS and CDR2 YFSETQ. In nucleotides, the CDR3 is TGCGCCAGCAGCTTGGCCGGGAGAAATAAGGTAGTTGAAAAACTGTTTTTT. This translates into CASSLAGRNKVVEKLFF.

J is TRBJ2-7 and V is TRBV6-2 or TRBV6-3, with a weak D call TRBD2 (5 bases). CDR3 length equals 14 residues. Trimming pared 4 bases from V and 0 bases from J, leaving 10 bases between. Germline V gives CDR1 MNHEY, CDR2 SVGEGT. The CDR3 bases are TGTGCCAGCAGTTCCGGACTGAGCTCCTACGAGCAGTACGTC. It encodes CASSSGLSSYEQYV.

The chain links TRBV24-1 to TRBJ2-1; the D gene is possibly TRBD2 (6 bases). The V and J ends lost 4 bases and 4 bases respectively, with 7 bases between them. The germline V gene has CDR1 KGHDR and CDR2 SFDVKD. The CDR3 is 13 amino acids. DNA for the CDR3: TGTGCCACCAGTGAGGCGGGGTACAATGAGCAGTTCTTC. This codes for CATSEAGYNEQFF.

The chain has TRBV5-1 and TRBJ1-1; D is undetermined. Germline-derived CDR1 and CDR2 are SGHRS and YFSETQ. The V end lost 0 bases, the J end lost 2 bases, and 11 bases lay between the germline ends. The CDR3 runs 15 residues. The CDR3 is CASSLAGVQNTEAFF. As DNA, the CDR3 is TGCGCCAGCAGCTTGGCCGGGGTCCAAAACACTGAAGCTTTCTTT.

As DNA, the CDR3 is TGCGCCAGCAGCCAGACAGGTTCCTCTGGAAACACCATATATTTT. Its protein product is CASSQTGSSGNTIYF. This chain uses TRBV4-1 with TRBJ1-3; a possible D gene is TRBD1 (6 bases). CDR3 size: 15 residues. V was shortened by 3 bases and J by 0 bases, with 9 bases between the two germline ends. Germline V lookup: CDR1 MGHRA, CDR2 YSYEKL.

The chain carries TRBV5-5 and TRBJ2-5; D is perhaps TRBD2 (6 bases). The CDR3 consists of 13 residues. V was cut by 4 bases and J by 5 bases, with 12 bases left in between. The germline V gene encodes CDR1 SGHKS and CDR2 YYEKEE (reference sequence). CDR3 sequence (DNA): TGTGCCAGCAGCATGACTAGTACGGAGACCCAGTACTTC. It translates to CASSMTSTETQYF.

CDR3 DNA sequence: TGTGCCAGCAGCTTCCTTAGGAGCCATGAGCAGTTCTTC. Translating it yields CASSFLRSHEQFF. The V and J genes are TRBV11-3 and TRBJ2-1; D not certain. The CDR3 covers 13 residues. Germline V gene sequence: CDR1 SGHNT, CDR2 YENEEA. V was trimmed by 3 bases and J by 8 bases, leaving 11 bases between them.

The genes are TRBV19 and TRBJ1-5; no firm D call. With 6 bases removed from V and 3 bases from J, the gap between germline ends came to 15 bases. Germline values: CDR1 LNHDA, CDR2 SQIVND (reference sequence). The CDR3 totals 15 residues. This chain's CDR3 is CASSRTGINNQPQHF. The CDR3 DNA follows: TGTGCCAGTAGCAGAACCGGGATTAACAATCAGCCCCAGCATTTT.